The rows below give T cell receptor beta chains drawn from one sample of a study of technical replicates of blood from several donors. Method: immunoSEQ multiplex PCR; TCRdb's copy keeps in-frame clones and lacks some. The sample has some 71,000 clones, approximately 96% seen once. The sequenced sample consisted of T cells isolated from PBMCs. Receptor source: a human donor in good health. Both conserved end residues are part of each CDR3. Fields, in order: clone size, V gene, CDR3 protein. Clone size is shown for a subset of rows, as once, few, many or a class of expanded clone.

clone size: .; V gene: TRBV7-6; CDR3 protein: CASSLAPGPDQPQHF
clone size: .; V gene: TRBV6-5; CDR3 protein: CASSPGQNNQPQHF
clone size: .; V gene: TRBV7-9; CDR3 protein: CASSSTGNSYEQYF
clone size: .; V gene: TRBV11-3; CDR3 protein: CASSSDPVFTRTQYF
clone size: .; V gene: TRBV15; CDR3 protein: CATTVRGSEKLFF
clone size: .; V gene: TRBV11-3; CDR3 protein: CASSFRGGASYEQYF
clone size: .; V gene: TRBV11-3; CDR3 protein: CASTTSHRGRGEQYF
clone size: .; V gene: TRBV2; CDR3 protein: CASSDSGQLNF
clone size: once; V gene: TRBV27; CDR3 protein: CASSLIGQGAFQPQHF
clone size: .; V gene: TRBV19; CDR3 protein: CASHGTSGRDEQFF
clone size: .; V gene: TRBV6-5; CDR3 protein: CASSYQADSYEQYF
clone size: .; V gene: TRBV19; CDR3 protein: CASSGLILGGPDEKLFF
clone size: few; V gene: TRBV4-1; CDR3 protein: CASSQSGSYNEQFF
clone size: .; V gene: TRBV6-6; CDR3 protein: CASSYQLAASTDTQYF
clone size: .; V gene: TRBV6-4; CDR3 protein: CASSEGAGRTDTQYF
clone size: once; V gene: TRBV2; CDR3 protein: CASSTRGHATEAFF
clone size: .; V gene: TRBV6-1; CDR3 protein: CASQWGGAKNIQYF
clone size: .; V gene: TRBV27; CDR3 protein: CASSLGGGNQPQHF
clone size: .; V gene: TRBV11-2; CDR3 protein: CASSLTQGANRNGYTF
clone size: medium-sized; V gene: TRBV2; CDR3 protein: CASSGAPSTEAFF
clone size: .; V gene: TRBV4-2; CDR3 protein: CASSQDLGGGLAFF
clone size: .; V gene: TRBV18; CDR3 protein: CASSPPPGGYTDTQYF
clone size: .; V gene: TRBV5-4; CDR3 protein: CASSLEAGRRTEAFF
clone size: .; V gene: TRBV4-1; CDR3 protein: CASSQPGQGYEKLFF
clone size: .; V gene: TRBV5-1; CDR3 protein: CASSRVALAVDYGYTF
clone size: .; V gene: TRBV6-6; CDR3 protein: CASSRLGTKETQYF
clone size: .; V gene: TRBV6-5; CDR3 protein: CASRTGTSVRDEQFF
clone size: once; V gene: TRBV7-6; CDR3 protein: CASSSLAGEEETQYF
clone size: once; V gene: TRBV6-5; CDR3 protein: CASRRLLGGNEKLFF
clone size: .; V gene: TRBV29-1; CDR3 protein: CSVDAGAGANVLTF
clone size: once; V gene: TRBV10-3; CDR3 protein: CAIGQGKYNEQFF
clone size: .; V gene: TRBV25-1; CDR3 protein: CASSGTGLNYNEQFF
clone size: .; V gene: TRBV7-9; CDR3 protein: CASSSRTGTTIVNEQFF
clone size: .; V gene: TRBV6-1; CDR3 protein: CASSGSGGNDEQFF
clone size: .; V gene: TRBV11-2; CDR3 protein: CASSFTSGMNEQFF
clone size: .; V gene: TRBV28; CDR3 protein: CASRPGQGYEQYF
clone size: once; V gene: TRBV6-5; CDR3 protein: CASSYEAFQSYNEQFF
clone size: .; V gene: TRBV11-2; CDR3 protein: CASSTGVGVRTDTQYF
clone size: .; V gene: TRBV7-9; CDR3 protein: CASSLSGQGFYETQYF
clone size: .; V gene: TRBV5-1; CDR3 protein: CASSAGSGQGTNMNTEAFF
clone size: .; V gene: TRBV29-1; CDR3 protein: CSAKRDTFSYEQYF
clone size: .; V gene: TRBV19; CDR3 protein: CASRKGDRSFETQYF
clone size: .; V gene: TRBV5-1; CDR3 protein: CASSNNRGPNTEAFF
clone size: .; V gene: TRBV4-1; CDR3 protein: CASSQGWELEETQYF
clone size: .; V gene: TRBV5-1; CDR3 protein: CASSLVRTGGTYEQYF